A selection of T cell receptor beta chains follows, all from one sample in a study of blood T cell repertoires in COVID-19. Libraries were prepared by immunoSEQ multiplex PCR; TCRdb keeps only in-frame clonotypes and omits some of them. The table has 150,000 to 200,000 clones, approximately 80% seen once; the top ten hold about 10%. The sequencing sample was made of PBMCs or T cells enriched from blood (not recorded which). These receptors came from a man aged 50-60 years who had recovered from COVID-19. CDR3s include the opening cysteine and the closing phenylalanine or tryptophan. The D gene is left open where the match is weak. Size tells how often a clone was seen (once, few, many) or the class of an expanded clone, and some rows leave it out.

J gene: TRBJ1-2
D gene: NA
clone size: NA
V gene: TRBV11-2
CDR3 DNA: TGTGCCAGCAGCTTAGGTATTACAGGGAATGGCTACACCTTC
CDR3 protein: CASSLGITGNGYTF

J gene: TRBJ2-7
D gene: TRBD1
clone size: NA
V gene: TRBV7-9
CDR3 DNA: TGTGCCAGCAGCCCTATACAGGGGGCGCGGGACGAGCAGTACTTC
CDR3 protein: CASSPIQGARDEQYF

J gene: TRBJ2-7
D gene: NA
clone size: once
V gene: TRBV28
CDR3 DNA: TGTGCCAGCAGTTTGTTCAGGGACTACGAGCAGTACTTC
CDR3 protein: CASSLFRDYEQYF

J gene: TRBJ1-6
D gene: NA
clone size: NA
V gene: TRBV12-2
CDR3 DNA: TGTGCAAGTCGCTTAGCAGGGGGCTATAATTCACCCCTCCACTTT
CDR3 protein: CASRLAGGYNSPLHF

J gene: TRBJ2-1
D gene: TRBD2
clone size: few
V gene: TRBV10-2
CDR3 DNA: TGCGCCAGCAGTGAACTAGCGGAGTTCAATGAGCAGTTCTTC
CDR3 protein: CASSELAEFNEQFF

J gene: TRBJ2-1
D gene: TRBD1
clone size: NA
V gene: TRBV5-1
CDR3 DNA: TGCGCCATTACGGACGAAGGGGGCAGCGATGAGCAGTTCTTC
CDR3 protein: CAITDEGGSDEQFF

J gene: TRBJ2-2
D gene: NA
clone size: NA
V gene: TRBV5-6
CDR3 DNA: TGTGCCAGCAGCTTAACCACAGGTGGCCCCGGGGAGCTGTTTTTT
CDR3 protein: CASSLTTGGPGELFF

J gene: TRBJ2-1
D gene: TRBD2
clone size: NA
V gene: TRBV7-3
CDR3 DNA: TGTGCCAGCAGCCCTATGGGACTAGCGGGAGCGGTTGAGCAGTTCTTC
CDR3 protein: CASSPMGLAGAVEQFF

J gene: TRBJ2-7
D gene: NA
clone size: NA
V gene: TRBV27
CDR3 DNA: TGTGCCAGCAAAGGGACTTTATCCTACGAGCAGTACTTC
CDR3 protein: CASKGTLSYEQYF

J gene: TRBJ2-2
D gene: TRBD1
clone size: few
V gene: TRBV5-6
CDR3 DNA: TGTGCCAGCAGCTTGTATACAGGGGGCAACACCGGGGAGCTGTTTTTT
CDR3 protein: CASSLYTGGNTGELFF

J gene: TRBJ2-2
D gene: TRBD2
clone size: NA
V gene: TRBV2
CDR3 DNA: TGTGCCAGAGGAGGCAAGGGAGGGGAAGCCACCGGGGAGCTGTTTTTT
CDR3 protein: CARGGKGGEATGELFF

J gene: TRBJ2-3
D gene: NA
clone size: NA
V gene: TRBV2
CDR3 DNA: TGTGCCAGCAGTGAACCGGTTGGGGAGACAGATACGCAGTATTTT
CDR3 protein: CASSEPVGETDTQYF

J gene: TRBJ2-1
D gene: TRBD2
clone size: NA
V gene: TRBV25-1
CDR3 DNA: TGTGCCAGCAGTGACGTTCTAGCGGGGAGTTCGGCTGAGCAGTTCTTC
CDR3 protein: CASSDVLAGSSAEQFF

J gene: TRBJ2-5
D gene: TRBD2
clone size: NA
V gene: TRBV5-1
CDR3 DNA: TGCGCCAGCAGCTTGAGCGGGACCCAAGAGACCCAGTACTTC
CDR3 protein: CASSLSGTQETQYF

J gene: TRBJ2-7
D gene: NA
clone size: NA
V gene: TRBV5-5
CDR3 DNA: TGTGCCAGCACCCGGAAGGGGGACAACTACGAGCAGTACTTC
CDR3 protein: CASTRKGDNYEQYF